This TCR beta chain was identified in a study of blood T cell repertoires in COVID-19. Study-wide context: Nucleic acid was either cDNA or gDNA, and it came from T cells, B-cell-depleted T cells, or PBMCs.

Measured with immunoSEQ multiplex PCR; TCRdb has only the in-frame clones, and not every one. The repertoire includes 100,000 to 130,000 clones, around 81% of them detected once, and more than 3.5% sits in the top ten. Only one count was recorded for this clone. CDR3 length: 15 amino acids. Trimming took 1 base from V and 8 from J, leaving 17 bases between them. Germline V gene data show CDR1 as LGHNA and CDR2 as YSLEER. The rearrangement links TRBV4-3 to TRBJ1-2; D unresolved. Sequencing was performed on peripheral blood. This sequence originates from a woman between 70 and 85 years old with acute or convalescent COVID-19. This CDR3 reads CASSQGQRAVEGYTF. The CDR3 nucleotides read TGCGCCAGCAGCCAAGGCCAGCGGGCCGTGGAGGGCTACACCTTC.